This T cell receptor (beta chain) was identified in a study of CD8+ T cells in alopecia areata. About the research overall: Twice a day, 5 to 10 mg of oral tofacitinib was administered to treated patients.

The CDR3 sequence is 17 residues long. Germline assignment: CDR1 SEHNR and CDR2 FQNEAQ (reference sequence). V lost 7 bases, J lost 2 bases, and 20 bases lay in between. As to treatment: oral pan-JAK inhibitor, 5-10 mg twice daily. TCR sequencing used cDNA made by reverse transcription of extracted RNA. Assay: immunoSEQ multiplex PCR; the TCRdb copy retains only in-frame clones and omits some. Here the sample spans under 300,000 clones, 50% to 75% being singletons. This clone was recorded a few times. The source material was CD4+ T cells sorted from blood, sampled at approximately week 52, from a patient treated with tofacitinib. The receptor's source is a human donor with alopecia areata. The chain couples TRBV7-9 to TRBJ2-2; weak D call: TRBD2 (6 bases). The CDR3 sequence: CASTGGPGQGNTGELFF. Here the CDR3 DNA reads TGTGCCAGCACCGGGGGACCGGGGCAGGGAAACACCGGGGAGCTGTTTTTT. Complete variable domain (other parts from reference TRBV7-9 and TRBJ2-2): DTGVSQNPRHKITKRGQNVTFRCDPISEHNRLYWYRQTLGQGPEFLTYFQNEAQLEKSRLLSDRFSAERPKGSFSTLEIQRTEQGDSAMYLCASTGGPGQGNTGELFFGEGSRLTVL.